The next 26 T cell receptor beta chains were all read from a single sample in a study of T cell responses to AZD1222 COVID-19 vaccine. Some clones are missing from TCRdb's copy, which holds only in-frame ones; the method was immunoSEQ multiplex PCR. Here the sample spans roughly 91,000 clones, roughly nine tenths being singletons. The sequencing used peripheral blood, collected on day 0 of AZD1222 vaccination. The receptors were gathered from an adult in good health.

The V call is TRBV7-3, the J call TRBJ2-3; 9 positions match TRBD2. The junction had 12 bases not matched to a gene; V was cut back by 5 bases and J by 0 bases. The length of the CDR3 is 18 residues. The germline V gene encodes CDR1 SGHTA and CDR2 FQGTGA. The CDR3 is CASSPDVASGASTDTQYF. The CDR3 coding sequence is TGTGCCAGCAGCCCCGACGTGGCTAGCGGGGCTAGCACAGATACGCAGTATTTT.

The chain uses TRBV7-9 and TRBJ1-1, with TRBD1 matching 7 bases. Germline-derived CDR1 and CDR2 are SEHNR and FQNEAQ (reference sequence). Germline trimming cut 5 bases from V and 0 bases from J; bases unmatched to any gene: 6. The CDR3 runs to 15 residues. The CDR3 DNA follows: TGTGCCAGCAGCAACAGGACAGGCATGAACACTGAAGCTTTCTTT. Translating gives CASSNRTGMNTEAFF.

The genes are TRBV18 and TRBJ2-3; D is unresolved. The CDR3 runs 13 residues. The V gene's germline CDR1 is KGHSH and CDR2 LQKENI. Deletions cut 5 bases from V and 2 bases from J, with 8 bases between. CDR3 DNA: TGTGCCAGCTCATTCGGGTCCACAGATACGCAGTATTTT. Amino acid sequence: CASSFGSTDTQYF.

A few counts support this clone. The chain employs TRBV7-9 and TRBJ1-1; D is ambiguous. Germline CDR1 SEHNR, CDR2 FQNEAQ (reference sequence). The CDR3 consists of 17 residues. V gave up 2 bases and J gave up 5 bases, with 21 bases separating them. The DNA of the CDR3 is TGTGCCAGCAGCTTACTTGAGGGTAGCTTGTTTCGGACTGAAGCTTTCTTT. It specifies CASSLLEGSLFRTEAFF.

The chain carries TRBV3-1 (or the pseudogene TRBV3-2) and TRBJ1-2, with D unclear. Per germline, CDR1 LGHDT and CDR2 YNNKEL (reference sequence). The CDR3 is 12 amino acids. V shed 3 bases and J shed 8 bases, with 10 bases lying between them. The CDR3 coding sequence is TGTGCCAGCAGCCATTACTCTGAAGGCTACACCTTC. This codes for CASSHYSEGYTF.

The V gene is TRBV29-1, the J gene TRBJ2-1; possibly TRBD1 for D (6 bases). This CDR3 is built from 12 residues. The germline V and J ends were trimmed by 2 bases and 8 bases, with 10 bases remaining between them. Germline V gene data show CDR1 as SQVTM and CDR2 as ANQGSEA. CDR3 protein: CSVEIGGDEQFF. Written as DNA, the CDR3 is TGCAGCGTTGAAATAGGGGGTGATGAGCAGTTCTTC.

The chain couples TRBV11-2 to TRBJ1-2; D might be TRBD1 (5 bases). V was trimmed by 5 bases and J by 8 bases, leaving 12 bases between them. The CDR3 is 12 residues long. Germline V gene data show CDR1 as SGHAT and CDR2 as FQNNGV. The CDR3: CASSLAGTGYTF. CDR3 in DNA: TGTGCCAGCAGCCTCGCAGGGACCGGCTACACCTTC.

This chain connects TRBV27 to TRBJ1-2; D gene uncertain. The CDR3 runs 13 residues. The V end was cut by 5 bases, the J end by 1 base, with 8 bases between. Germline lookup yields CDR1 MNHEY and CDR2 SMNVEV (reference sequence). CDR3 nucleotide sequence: TGTGCCAGCAGTCTTGCGAGTAACTATGGCTACACCTTC. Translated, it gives CASSLASNYGYTF.

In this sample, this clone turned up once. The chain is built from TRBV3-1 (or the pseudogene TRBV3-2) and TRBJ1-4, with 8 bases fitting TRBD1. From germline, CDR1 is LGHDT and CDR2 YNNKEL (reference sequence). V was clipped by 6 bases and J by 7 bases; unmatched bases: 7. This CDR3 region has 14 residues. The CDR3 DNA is TGTGCCAGCAGTTTCACAGGGGGTGGTGAAAAACTGTTTTTT. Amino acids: CASSFTGGGEKLFF.

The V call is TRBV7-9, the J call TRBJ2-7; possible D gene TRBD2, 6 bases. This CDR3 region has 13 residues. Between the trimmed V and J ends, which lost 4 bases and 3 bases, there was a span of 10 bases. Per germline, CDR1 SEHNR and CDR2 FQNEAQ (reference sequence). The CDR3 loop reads CASSSGGDYEQYF. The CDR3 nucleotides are TGTGCCAGCAGCTCGGGCGGGGACTACGAGCAGTACTTC.

The CDR3 DNA is TGTGCCAGCGGGGTCAGGTCAGATACGCAGTATTTT. It codes for CASGVRSDTQYF. V and J are TRBV6-5 and TRBJ2-3, with D hard to call. The CDR3 is 12 residues long. Germline values: CDR1 MNHEY, CDR2 SVGAGI. The V and J ends lost 8 bases and 4 bases respectively, with 10 bases between them.

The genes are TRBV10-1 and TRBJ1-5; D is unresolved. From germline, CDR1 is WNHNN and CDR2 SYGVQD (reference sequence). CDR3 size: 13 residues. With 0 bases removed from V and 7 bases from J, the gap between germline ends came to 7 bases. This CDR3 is CASSESGRQPQHF. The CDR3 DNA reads TGCGCCAGCAGTGAGTCAGGGCGACAGCCCCAGCATTTT.

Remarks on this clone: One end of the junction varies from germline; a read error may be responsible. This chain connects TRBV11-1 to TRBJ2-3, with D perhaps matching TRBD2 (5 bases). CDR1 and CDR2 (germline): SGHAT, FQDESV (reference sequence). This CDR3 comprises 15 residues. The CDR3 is CASSLALEGTDTQYF. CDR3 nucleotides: TGTGCCAGCAGCTTAGCGCTCGAGGGCACGGATACGCAGTATTTT.

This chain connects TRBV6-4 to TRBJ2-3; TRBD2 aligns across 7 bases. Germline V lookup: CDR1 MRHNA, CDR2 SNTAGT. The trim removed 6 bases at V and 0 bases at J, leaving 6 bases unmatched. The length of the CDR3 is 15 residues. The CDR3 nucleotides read TGTGCCAGCAGCGACGGGCGGGGGAGCACAGATACGCAGTATTTT. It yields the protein CASSDGRGSTDTQYF.

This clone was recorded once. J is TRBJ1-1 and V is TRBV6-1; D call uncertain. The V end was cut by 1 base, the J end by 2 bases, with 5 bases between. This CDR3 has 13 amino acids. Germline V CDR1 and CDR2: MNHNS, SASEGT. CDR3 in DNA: TGTGCCAGCAGTGAAGTTCACAACACTGAAGCTTTCTTT. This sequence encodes CASSEVHNTEAFF.

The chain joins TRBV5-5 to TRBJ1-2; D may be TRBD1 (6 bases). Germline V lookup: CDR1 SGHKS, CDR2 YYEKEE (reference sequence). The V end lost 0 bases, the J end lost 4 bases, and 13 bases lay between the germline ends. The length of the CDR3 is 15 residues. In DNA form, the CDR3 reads TGTGCCAGCAGCTTGGATGGACAGAGAGTCTATGGCTACACCTTC. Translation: CASSLDGQRVYGYTF.

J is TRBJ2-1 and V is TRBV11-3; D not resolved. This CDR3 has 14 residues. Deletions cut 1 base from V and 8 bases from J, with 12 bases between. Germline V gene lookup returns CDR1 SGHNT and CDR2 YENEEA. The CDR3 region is CASSLGVGWDEQFF. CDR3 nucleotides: TGTGCCAGCAGCTTAGGCGTGGGCTGGGATGAGCAGTTCTTC.

The CDR3 coding sequence is TGTGCCAGCACCTCCCGGAATGAGCAGTTCTTC. It specifies CASTSRNEQFF. This chain connects TRBV27 to TRBJ2-1; D is ambiguous. CDR1 MNHEY and CDR2 SMNVEV come from the germline V gene (reference sequence). The CDR3 consists of 11 residues. V lost 7 bases to trimming and J lost 7 bases, with 8 bases between them.

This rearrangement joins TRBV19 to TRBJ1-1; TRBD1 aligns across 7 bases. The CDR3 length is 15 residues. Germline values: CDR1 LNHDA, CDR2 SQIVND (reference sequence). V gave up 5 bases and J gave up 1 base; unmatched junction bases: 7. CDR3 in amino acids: CASSSPGQPNTEAFF. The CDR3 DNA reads TGTGCCAGTAGTTCCCCGGGACAGCCGAACACTGAAGCTTTCTTT.

For the CDR3, the DNA is TGTGCCAGCAGCCAAATAACCTCACCCCTCCACTTT. It translates to CASSQITSPLHF. The V call is TRBV5-8, the J call TRBJ1-6; D not certain. CDR1 and CDR2 from the germline V gene are SGHTS and YDEGEE. The CDR3 contains 12 residues. V was clipped by 4 bases and J by 10 bases, with 9 bases between them.

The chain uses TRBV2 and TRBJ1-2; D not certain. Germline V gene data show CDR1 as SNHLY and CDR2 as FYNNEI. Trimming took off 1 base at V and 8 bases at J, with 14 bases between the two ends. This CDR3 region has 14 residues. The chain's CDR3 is CASSEVEPNVGYTF. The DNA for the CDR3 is TGTGCCAGCAGTGAAGTAGAGCCGAACGTGGGCTACACCTTC.

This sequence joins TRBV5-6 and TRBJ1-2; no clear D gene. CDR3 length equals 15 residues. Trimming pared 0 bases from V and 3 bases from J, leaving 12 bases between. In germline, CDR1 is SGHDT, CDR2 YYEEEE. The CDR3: CASSLGFLGHYGYTF. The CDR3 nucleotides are TGTGCCAGCAGCTTGGGGTTCTTAGGGCACTATGGCTACACCTTC.

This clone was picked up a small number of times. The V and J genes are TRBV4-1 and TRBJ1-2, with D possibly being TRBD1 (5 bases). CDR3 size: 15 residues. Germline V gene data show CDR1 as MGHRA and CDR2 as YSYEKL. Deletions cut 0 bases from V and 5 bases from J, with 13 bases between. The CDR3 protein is CASSQDTTDIYGYTF. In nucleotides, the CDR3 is TGCGCCAGCAGCCAAGACACGACAGACATATATGGCTACACCTTC.

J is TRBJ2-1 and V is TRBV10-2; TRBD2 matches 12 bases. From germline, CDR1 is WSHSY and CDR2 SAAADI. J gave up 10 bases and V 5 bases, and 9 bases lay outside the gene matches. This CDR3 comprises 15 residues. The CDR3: CASSSRRTSGDEQFF. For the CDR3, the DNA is TGCGCCAGCAGTTCGAGGCGGACTAGCGGGGACGAGCAGTTCTTC.

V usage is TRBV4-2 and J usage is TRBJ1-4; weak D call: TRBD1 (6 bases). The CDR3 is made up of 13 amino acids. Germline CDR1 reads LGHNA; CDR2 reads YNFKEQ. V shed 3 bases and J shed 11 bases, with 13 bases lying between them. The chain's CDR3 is CASSHDRRQKLFF. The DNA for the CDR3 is TGTGCCAGCAGCCATGACAGGAGGCAGAAACTGTTTTTT.

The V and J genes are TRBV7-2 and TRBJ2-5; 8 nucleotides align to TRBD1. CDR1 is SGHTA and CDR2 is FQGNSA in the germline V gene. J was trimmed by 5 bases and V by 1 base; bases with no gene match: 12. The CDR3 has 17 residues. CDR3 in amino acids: CASSLVGRGRQGETQYF. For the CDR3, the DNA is TGTGCCAGCAGCTTAGTGGGCAGGGGGCGGCAGGGGGAGACCCAGTACTTC.